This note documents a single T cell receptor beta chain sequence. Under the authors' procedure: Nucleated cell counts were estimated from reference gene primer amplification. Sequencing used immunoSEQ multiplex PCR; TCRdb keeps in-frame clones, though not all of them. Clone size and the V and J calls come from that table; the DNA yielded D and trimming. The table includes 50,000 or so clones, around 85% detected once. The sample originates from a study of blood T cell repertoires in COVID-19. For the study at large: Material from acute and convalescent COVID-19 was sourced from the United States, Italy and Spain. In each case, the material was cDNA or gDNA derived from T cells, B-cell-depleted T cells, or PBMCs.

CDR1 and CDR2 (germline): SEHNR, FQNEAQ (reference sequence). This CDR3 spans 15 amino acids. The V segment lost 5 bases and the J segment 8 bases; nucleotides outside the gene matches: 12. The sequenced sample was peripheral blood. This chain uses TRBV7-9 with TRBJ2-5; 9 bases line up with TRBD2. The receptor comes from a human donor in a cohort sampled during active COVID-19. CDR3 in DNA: TGTGCCAGCAGCCACATATTTGCGGGAGGGCCAACCCAGTACTTC. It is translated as CASSHIFAGGPTQYF.